This T cell receptor (beta chain) stems from a study of blood T cell repertoires in COVID-19. Whole-study context: The analysed material was cDNA or gDNA that came from T cells, B-cell-depleted T cells, or PBMCs.

This clone was observed a single time. The CDR3 runs 16 residues. Trimming took 3 bases from V and 4 from J, leaving 19 bases between them. The germline V gene has CDR1 SGDLS and CDR2 YYNGEE. This table comes from immunoSEQ multiplex PCR, and its TCRdb copy is limited to in-frame clones, with some not included. The sample gives about 300,000 clones, approximately 90% of which show up once; 3.5% to 4.5% is in the top ten. The rearrangement uses TRBV9 and TRBJ1-2; D is possibly TRBD1 (6 bases). The source of this sequence is a man aged 30 to 39 who had recovered from COVID-19. Sequencing was carried out using PBMCs or T cells enriched from blood (not recorded which). The CDR3 region has the DNA TGTGCCAGCAGCGGGACTGGGGGGGGCCCCTTCTATGGCTACACCTTC. It is translated as CASSGTGGGPFYGYTF.